The 29 T cell receptor beta chains below were found in one sample sequenced in a study of blood T cell repertoires in COVID-19. Assay: immunoSEQ multiplex PCR; the TCRdb copy retains only in-frame clones and omits some. The sample yields roughly 88,000 clones, about 90% seen once. The sequencing sample was made of peripheral blood. The origin of the receptors is a woman in her 50s in a cohort sampled during active COVID-19.

This chain connects TRBV7-3 to TRBJ1-5; D is unclear. The CDR3 contains 13 residues. In germline, CDR1 is SGHTA, CDR2 FQGTGA. The V gene lost 2 bases and the J gene lost 4 bases, with 6 bases spanning the gap. The CDR3 DNA is TGTGCCAGCAGCTTATCTATAAATCAGCCCCAGCATTTT. This sequence encodes CASSLSINQPQHF.

The J gene is TRBJ2-5, the V gene TRBV14; no clear D gene. V lost 1 base and J 4 bases, leaving 4 bases between the germline ends. Germline V gives CDR1 SGHDN, CDR2 FVKESK. This CDR3 contains 12 residues. The DNA for the CDR3 is TGTGCCAGCAGCCAAGTCCGAGAGACCCAGTACTTC. Translating it yields CASSQVRETQYF.

The chain carries TRBV9 and TRBJ1-4; D gene uncertain. Germline V gene sequence: CDR1 SGDLS, CDR2 YYNGEE. Trimming cost V 0 bases and J 7 bases, with 13 bases left between them. The CDR3 extends over 15 amino acids. Written as DNA, the CDR3 is TGTGCCAGCAGCGTAGCTACCGGGAGAGGTGAAAAACTGTTTTTT. Translation gives CASSVATGRGEKLFF.

The chain employs TRBV6-1 and TRBJ2-6, with D possibly being TRBD1 (6 bases). V dropped 1 base and J dropped 4 bases, with 11 bases sitting between them. The CDR3 totals 16 residues. CDR1 MNHNS and CDR2 SASEGT come from the germline V gene. The CDR3 sequence: CASSEDRGTGANVLTF. The CDR3 DNA follows: TGTGCCAGCAGTGAAGATAGGGGGACCGGGGCCAACGTCCTGACTTTC.

This chain links TRBV7-8 with TRBJ2-3; a weak D match, TRBD1 (5 bases). Between the trimmed V and J ends, which lost 1 base and 4 bases, there was a span of 9 bases. This CDR3 is 14 amino acids long. CDR1 and CDR2 from the germline V gene are SGHVS and FQNEAQ. The DNA of the CDR3 is TGTGCCAGCAGCTTAGGGTCCAGGGCAGATACGCAGTATTTT. Encoded protein: CASSLGSRADTQYF.

V and J are TRBV5-1 and TRBJ2-1; perhaps TRBD2 as D (6 bases). V lost 7 bases and J lost 0, with 11 bases in between. This CDR3 is 14 amino acids long. Germline V gene lookup returns CDR1 SGHRS and CDR2 YFSETQ. CDR3 residues: CASRAGSSYNEQFF. The CDR3 DNA reads TGCGCCAGCCGTGCCGGGAGCTCCTACAATGAGCAGTTCTTC.

This clone was seen only a few times. The rearrangement links TRBV5-1 to TRBJ2-2; D not resolved. The CDR3 is made up of 11 amino acids. CDR1 and CDR2 from the germline V gene are SGHRS and YFSETQ. V was clipped by 7 bases and J by 6 bases, with 7 bases between them. The CDR3 is CASSSPGELFF. The CDR3 DNA reads TGCGCCAGCTCGAGCCCCGGGGAGCTGTTTTTT.

The gene calls are TRBV7-2 and TRBJ2-7; D gene ambiguous. CDR3 length: 14 amino acids. The V end was cut by 0 bases, the J end by 5 bases, with 11 bases between. Looked up from germline, CDR1 is SGHTA and CDR2 is FQGNSA. CDR3 sequence reads: CASSLAASVNEQYF. CDR3 DNA: TGTGCCAGCAGCTTAGCCGCCTCAGTAAACGAGCAGTACTTC.

The rearrangement links TRBV5-8 to TRBJ2-1; D unclear. The V end lost 3 bases, the J end lost 4 bases, and 11 bases lay between the germline ends. CDR1 is SGHTS, CDR2 YDEGEE, per germline. The CDR3 covers 14 residues. The CDR3 region is CASSSGYVYNEQFF. The DNA of the CDR3 is TGTGCCAGCAGCTCAGGCTACGTTTACAATGAGCAGTTCTTC.

With regard to this clone: This sample includes further DNA sequences coding for the same CDR3. J is TRBJ2-7 and V is TRBV4-1, with a tentative D call TRBD2 (6 bases). The V end was cut by 1 base, the J end by 4 bases, with 8 bases between. The CDR3 spans 13 residues. From germline, CDR1 is MGHRA and CDR2 YSYEKL. This CDR3 reads CASSQGGVYEQYF. The CDR3 DNA reads TGCGCCAGCAGCCAAGGGGGGGTATACGAGCAGTACTTC.

This clone was seen only once. V and J are TRBV7-8 and TRBJ1-4; tentative D call: TRBD1 (6 bases). V lost 3 bases and J 3 bases, leaving 14 bases between the germline ends. The germline gives CDR1 SGHVS, CDR2 FQNEAQ. The CDR3 loop spans 16 amino acids. The CDR3 coding sequence is TGTGCCAGCAGCTTTACAGGGATGGTAGCTAATGAAAAACTGTTTTTT. It is translated as CASSFTGMVANEKLFF.

CDR3 residues: CASSPGDRDYGYTF. CDR3 coding DNA: TGTGCCAGCAGCCCAGGGGACAGGGATTATGGCTACACCTTC. The rearrangement joins TRBV9 to TRBJ1-2, with 9 bases matching TRBD1. J gave up 5 bases and V 4 bases, and 6 bases lay outside the gene matches. The CDR3 sequence is 14 residues long. Germline V gene data show CDR1 as SGDLS and CDR2 as YYNGEE.

This rearrangement joins TRBV5-6 to TRBJ2-5, with 7 bases fitting TRBD2. Germline assignment: CDR1 SGHDT and CDR2 YYEEEE. This CDR3 comprises 13 residues. DNA of the CDR3: TGTGCGGCCTCTAGCGGAGCCCAAGAGACCCAGTACTTC. Residues: CAASSGAQETQYF.

The genes are TRBV5-1 and TRBJ2-3; 11 bases line up with TRBD1. CDR1 is SGHRS and CDR2 is YFSETQ in the germline V gene. CDR3 size: 16 residues. Germline trimming cut 3 bases from V and 6 bases from J; bases unmatched to any gene: 9. The DNA of the CDR3 is TGCGCCAGCAGCTCCATAGTGGACAGGGGGCTTGATACGCAGTATTTT. It yields the protein CASSSIVDRGLDTQYF. Variable domain in full (rest from reference TRBV5-1 and TRBJ2-3): KAGVTQTPRYLIKTRGQQVTLSCSPISGHRSVSWYQQTPGQGLQFLFEYFSETQRNKGNFPGRFSGRQFSNSRSEMNVSTLELGDSALYLCASSSIVDRGLDTQYFGPGTRLTVL.

The V gene is TRBV7-2, the J gene TRBJ1-1; D is ambiguous. V was cut by 0 bases and J by 5 bases, with 10 bases left in between. CDR1 is SGHTA and CDR2 is FQGNSA in the germline V gene. This CDR3 region has 14 residues. Here the CDR3 DNA reads TGTGCCAGCAGCTTAGCAGGCGGGTGGACTGAAGCTTTCTTT. Residues: CASSLAGGWTEAFF.

The chain has TRBV6-1 and TRBJ2-3, with TRBD1 matching 7 bases. Unmatched junction bases numbered 16, after V lost 2 bases and J lost 5 bases. Germline-derived CDR1 and CDR2 are MNHNS and SASEGT. The CDR3 length is 18 residues. The CDR3 DNA reads as TGTGCCAGCAGTGAATTTGGGTTCGGCGACAGGGCAGGAGATACGCAGTATTTT. This translates into CASSEFGFGDRAGDTQYF.

The chain couples TRBV5-1 to TRBJ2-1; weak D call: TRBD1 (6 bases). Germline CDR1 and CDR2: SGHRS and YFSETQ. The length of the CDR3 is 16 residues. V gave up 4 bases and J gave up 7 bases, with 21 bases separating them. The CDR3 sequence is CASSPLETGGTNEQFF. The CDR3 coding sequence is TGCGCCAGCAGCCCCCTGGAGACAGGCGGAACAAATGAGCAGTTCTTC.

The chain combines TRBV5-4 with TRBJ2-7, with TRBD1 matching 8 bases. The trim removed 0 bases at V and 7 bases at J, leaving 9 bases unmatched. Germline values: CDR1 SGHNT, CDR2 YYREEE (reference sequence). The CDR3 is made up of 15 amino acids. This CDR3 reads CASSLEGQGAGEQYF. The CDR3 DNA is TGTGCCAGCAGCTTGGAAGGACAGGGAGCCGGGGAGCAGTACTTC.

The chain couples TRBV27 to TRBJ2-7; a possible D gene is TRBD1 (6 bases). The CDR3 is 13 amino acids. Germline V gives CDR1 MNHEY, CDR2 SMNVEV (reference sequence). V was cut by 5 bases and J by 3 bases, with 11 bases left in between. The CDR3 nucleotides read TGTGCCAGCAGTACCGGGACACTCTACGAGCAGTACTTC. It specifies CASSTGTLYEQYF.

This clone appeared once. The rearrangement uses TRBV5-1 and TRBJ1-4, with D unclear. The ends were cut back, 1 base at V and 0 bases at J, with 7 bases in the middle. The CDR3 extends over 15 amino acids. Germline CDR1 and CDR2: SGHRS and YFSETQ. CDR3: CASSLLAATNEKLFF. In nucleotides, the CDR3 is TGCGCCAGCAGCTTGTTAGCCGCAACTAATGAAAAACTGTTTTTT.

J is TRBJ1-1 and V is TRBV5-1, with unresolved D. V was trimmed by 5 bases and J by 5 bases, leaving 13 bases between them. The V gene's germline CDR1 is SGHRS and CDR2 YFSETQ. The CDR3 runs 13 residues. This CDR3 is CASRLDTRTEAFF. CDR3 coding DNA: TGCGCCAGCAGACTCGATACCCGGACTGAAGCTTTCTTT.

The V gene is TRBV5-4, the J gene TRBJ1-1, with TRBD1 matching 7 bases. The CDR3 is 13 amino acids. Germline V gene data show CDR1 as SGHNT and CDR2 as YYREEE (reference sequence). The J segment lost 5 bases and the V segment lost 5 bases, leaving 6 bases of the junction unmatched. CDR3 in amino acids: CASSLTGMTEAFF. CDR3 nucleotides: TGTGCCAGCAGTTTGACAGGGATGACTGAAGCTTTCTTT.

V gene TRBV5-1 combines with J gene TRBJ1-4; D is possibly TRBD1 (6 bases). V lost 0 bases and J lost 6, with 27 bases in between. Per the germline V gene, CDR1 is SGHRS and CDR2 is YFSETQ. The CDR3 runs to 20 residues. The CDR3 bases are TGCGCCAGCAGCTTGGACTCGGCCAGCGTCGGGACAAGAGAACATGAAAAACTGTTTTTT. It encodes CASSLDSASVGTREHEKLFF.

The rearrangement links TRBV30 to TRBJ2-3; weak D call: TRBD2 (5 bases). The germline V gene has CDR1 GTSNPN and CDR2 SVGIG (reference sequence). Trimming left V 4 bases short and J 3 bases short, with 26 bases between. The CDR3 contains 18 residues. This CDR3 reads CAWNSPGLDFLGTDTQYF. DNA for the CDR3: TGTGCCTGGAATTCCCCGGGATTAGATTTTCTAGGTACAGATACGCAGTATTTT.

This chain connects TRBV5-4 to TRBJ1-6; 9 bases are shared with TRBD1. This CDR3 contains 16 residues. V was clipped by 4 bases and J by 8 bases; unmatched bases: 10. The germline CDR1 and CDR2 sequences are SGHNT and YYREEE (reference sequence). This chain's CDR3 is CASSPARDRVDSPLHF. CDR3 DNA: TGTGCCAGCAGCCCCGCCCGGGACAGGGTAGATTCACCCCTCCACTTT.

As to this clone: Its ends do not fully match the called genes, so a read error is possible. J is TRBJ2-7 and V is TRBV28, with D possibly TRBD2 on 6 matching bases. The CDR3 totals 12 residues. Germline-derived CDR1 and CDR2 are MDHEN and SYDVKM. The CDR3 sequence is CAREGRTGRRCF. CDR3 sequence (DNA): TGTGCCAGGGAGGGACGGACGGGGCGTAGGTGCTTC.

V gene TRBV3-1 (or the pseudogene TRBV3-2) combines with J gene TRBJ1-1; 7 bases align to TRBD1. V lost 4 bases, J lost 2 bases, and 7 bases stayed unmatched. This CDR3 has 15 residues. CDR1 and CDR2 (germline): LGHDT, YNNKEL (reference sequence). The DNA for the CDR3 is TGTGCCAGCAGCCTATCCGACAGGGCTAACACTGAAGCTTTCTTT. Its protein product is CASSLSDRANTEAFF.

V usage is TRBV10-3 and J usage is TRBJ2-1; D uncertain. Germline CDR1 ENHRY, CDR2 SYGVKD. The CDR3 runs to 13 residues. The ends were cut back, 4 bases at V and 5 bases at J, with 9 bases in the middle. The chain's CDR3 is CAISGGINNEQFF. In nucleotides, the CDR3 is TGTGCCATCAGTGGTGGCATTAACAATGAGCAGTTCTTC.

CDR3 DNA: TGTGCCAGCAGCCGGACAGGGACCCTGGGGACTGAAGCTTTCTTT. Protein product: CASSRTGTLGTEAFF. This chain links TRBV3-1 (or the pseudogene TRBV3-2) with TRBJ1-1; the match to TRBD1 covers 8 bases. There are 15 residues in the CDR3. The junction had 9 bases not matched to a gene; V was cut back by 4 bases and J by 5 bases. Germline V gene lookup returns CDR1 LGHDT and CDR2 YNNKEL (reference sequence).